This TCR beta chain was identified during a study of T cell clonotyping in hematopoietic cell transplantation (dated by TCRdb to the early 2020s). As for the study more broadly: A total of fewer than 150 blood samples were gathered in the study from under 40 consecutive transplant recipients along with their related donors. Recruitment of patients ran from 2015 to early 2017, and follow-up continued until late 2020 or until death.

As concerns this clone: Its recognized antigen is unknown. Qualities for individual bases were not recorded, and no much larger clone is one base off.

The immunoSEQ assay, a bias-controlled multiplex PCR with V- and J-specific primers, was used to amplify TCR beta CDR3 regions from genomic DNA. In a second PCR step, a proprietary barcode and Illumina adapter sequences were attached to the CDR3 amplicons. An Illumina MiSeq instrument was used to sequence the CDR3 libraries. In the paper's pipeline: Export and quality control were handled in immunoSEQ Analyzer 3.0, while downstream analyses relied on R Bioconductor and Immunarch. Repertoire metrics were calculated using only productive rearrangements within the normalized downsampled data set. Pathologically expanded clonotypes were defined as those larger than 5 templates in the normalized cohort. Repertoire diversity was measured with the Inverse Simpson Index. The non-normalized data set was used for CMV-specificity analyses so that all clonotypes could be captured. In its TCRdb copy, this immuneACCESS table keeps in-frame sequences only and misses some clones. Where compared with another copy, unresolved V genes explain less than half of these, and the others have no known cause. From that table come the V and J calls and clone size; the DNA was used to work out D and trimming. This sample has fewer than 45,000 clones in its table, and around 90% of those were observed once. The ten largest clones take up nearly 2% of the sample.

The CDR3, from cysteine to phenylalanine, totals 15 residues. The read is trimmed to its CDR3 DNA, 45 bases read in frame from base 1. Trimmed from V: 7 bases; trimmed from J: 1 base; junction bases lacking a gene match: 10. Sequences SQVTM (CDR1) and ANQGSEA (CDR2) are obtained from the germline V gene. The paper's findings and limits, for the study overall: A decrease in recipient TCR diversity was observed after transplant, and a progressive increase in pathologically expanded clonotypes was seen from day 30 to day 180. Donor and pretransplant recipient Inverse Simpson Index values predicted broader posttransplant TCR repertoire diversity. Only a small fraction of recipient repertoires overlapped donor repertoires, with over 97% appearing de novo at the given depth. The sample size was limited and the cells went unsorted, which meant the CD4 and CD8 repertoire contributions could not be told apart.

For TCR beta sequencing, blood samples came from the related transplant donors. Nuclei Lysis Solution was used to extract genomic DNA from fresh or cryopreserved unfractionated peripheral blood mononuclear cells. Sequencing was done on a sample of peripheral blood mononuclear cells. This clonotype was sampled from a woman aged 40 to 50 in good health. Some clones in this sample may be carry-over from other donors' samples. This chain joins TRBV29-1 to TRBJ1-1; 9 middle bases align to TRBD1. In nucleotide form, the sequence is TGCAGCGCACAGCCAGGGACAGGGACGAACACTGAAGCTTTCTTT. It encodes CSAQPGTGTNTEAFF.